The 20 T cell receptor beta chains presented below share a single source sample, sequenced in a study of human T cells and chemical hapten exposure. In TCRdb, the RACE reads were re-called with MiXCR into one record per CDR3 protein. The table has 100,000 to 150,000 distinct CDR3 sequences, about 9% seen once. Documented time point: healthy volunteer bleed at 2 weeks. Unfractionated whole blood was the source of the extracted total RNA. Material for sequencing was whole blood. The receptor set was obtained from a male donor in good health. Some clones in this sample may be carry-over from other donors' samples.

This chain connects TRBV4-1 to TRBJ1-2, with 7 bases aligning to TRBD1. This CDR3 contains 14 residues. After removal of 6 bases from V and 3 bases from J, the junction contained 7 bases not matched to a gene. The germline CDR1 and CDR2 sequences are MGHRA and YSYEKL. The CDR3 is CASRPRQGDYGYTF. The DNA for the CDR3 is TGCGCCAGCAGACCCAGACAGGGTGACTATGGCTACACCTTC.

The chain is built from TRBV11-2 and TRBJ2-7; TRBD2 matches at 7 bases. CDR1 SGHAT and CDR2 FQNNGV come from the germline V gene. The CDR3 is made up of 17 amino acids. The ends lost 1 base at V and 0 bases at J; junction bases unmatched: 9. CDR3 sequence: CASSLGSGLTASYEQYF. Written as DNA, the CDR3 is TGTGCCAGCAGCTTAGGGTCGGGACTAACCGCCTCCTACGAGCAGTACTTC.

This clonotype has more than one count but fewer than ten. CDR3 bases: TGTGCCAGCAGCCAAGATGGGACTAGCGCCAATGAGCAGTTCTTC. Encoded protein: CASSQDGTSANEQFF. V and J are TRBV3-1 and TRBJ2-1; 10 bases are shared with TRBD2. CDR3 length equals 15 residues. Germline CDR1 reads LGHDT; CDR2 reads YNNKEL (reference sequence). V shed 0 bases and J 6 bases; nucleotides not matched to a gene: 2.

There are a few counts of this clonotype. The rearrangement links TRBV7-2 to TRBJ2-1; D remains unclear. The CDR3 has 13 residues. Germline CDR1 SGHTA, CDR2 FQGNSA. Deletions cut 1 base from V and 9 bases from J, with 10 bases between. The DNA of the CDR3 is TGTGCCAGCAGCTTAGGTAGGGTTCGTGAGCAGTTCTTC. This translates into CASSLGRVREQFF.

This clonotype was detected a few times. As DNA, the CDR3 is TGTGCCAGCAGGGACTTCGATTCACCCCTCCACTTT. This encodes CASRDFDSPLHF. The rearrangement joins TRBV6-6 to TRBJ1-6; D remains unclear. The V end lost 6 bases, the J end lost 8 bases, and 8 bases lay between the germline ends. The CDR3 length is 12 residues. Germline-derived CDR1 and CDR2 are MNHNY and SVGAGI (reference sequence).

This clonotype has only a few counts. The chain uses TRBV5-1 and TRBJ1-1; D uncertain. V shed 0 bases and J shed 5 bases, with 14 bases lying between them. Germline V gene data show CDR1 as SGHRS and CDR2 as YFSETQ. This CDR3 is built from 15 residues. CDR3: CASSLAGSPGTEAFF. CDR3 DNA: TGCGCCAGCAGCTTGGCTGGCAGTCCGGGAACTGAAGCTTTCTTT. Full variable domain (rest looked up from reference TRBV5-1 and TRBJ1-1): KAGVTQTPRYLIKTRGQQVTLSCSPISGHRSVSWYQQTPGQGLQFLFEYFSETQRNKGNFPGRFSGRQFSNSRSEMNVSTLELGDSALYLCASSLAGSPGTEAFFGQGTRLTVV.

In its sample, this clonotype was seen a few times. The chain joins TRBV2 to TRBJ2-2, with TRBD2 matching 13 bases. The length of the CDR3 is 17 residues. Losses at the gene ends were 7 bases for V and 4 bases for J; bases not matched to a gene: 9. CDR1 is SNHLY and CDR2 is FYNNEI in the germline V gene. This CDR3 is CASTRTSGSFGTGELFF. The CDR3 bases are TGTGCCAGCACAAGGACTAGCGGGAGTTTCGGCACCGGGGAGCTGTTTTTT. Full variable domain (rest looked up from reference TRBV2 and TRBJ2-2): EPEVTQTPSHQVTQMGQEVILRCVPISNHLYFYWYRQILGQKVEFLVSFYNNEISEKSEIFDDQFSVERPDGSNFTLKIRSTKLEDSAMYFCASTRTSGSFGTGELFFGEGSRLTVL.

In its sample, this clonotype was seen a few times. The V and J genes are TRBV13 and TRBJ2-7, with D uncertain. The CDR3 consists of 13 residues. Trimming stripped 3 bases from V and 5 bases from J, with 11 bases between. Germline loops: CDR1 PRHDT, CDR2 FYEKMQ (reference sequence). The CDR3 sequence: CASSFPNLDEQYF. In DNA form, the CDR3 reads TGTGCCAGCAGCTTCCCCAACTTGGACGAGCAGTACTTC.

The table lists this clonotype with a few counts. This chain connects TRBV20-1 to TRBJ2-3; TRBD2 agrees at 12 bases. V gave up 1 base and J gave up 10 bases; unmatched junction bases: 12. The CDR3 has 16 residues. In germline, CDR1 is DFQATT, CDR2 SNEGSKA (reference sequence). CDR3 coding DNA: TGCAGTGCTAGAGGCCTACTAGCGGGGGGCTCAGGGGCGCAGTATTTT. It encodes CSARGLLAGGSGAQYF.

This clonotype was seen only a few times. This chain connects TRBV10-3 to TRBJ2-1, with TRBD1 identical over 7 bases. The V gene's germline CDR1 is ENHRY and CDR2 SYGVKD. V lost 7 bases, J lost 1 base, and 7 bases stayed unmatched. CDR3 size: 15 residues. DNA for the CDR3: TGTGCCATCATGTCAGACAGGGATTCCTACAATGAGCAGTTCTTC. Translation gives CAIMSDRDSYNEQFF.

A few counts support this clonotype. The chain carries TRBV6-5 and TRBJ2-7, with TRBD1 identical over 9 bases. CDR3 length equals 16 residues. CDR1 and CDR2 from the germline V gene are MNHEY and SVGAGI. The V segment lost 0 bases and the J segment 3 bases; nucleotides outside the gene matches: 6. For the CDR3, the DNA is TGTGCCAGCAGTTACTCTACCGGGACAGGGATCTACGAGCAGTACTTC. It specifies CASSYSTGTGIYEQYF.

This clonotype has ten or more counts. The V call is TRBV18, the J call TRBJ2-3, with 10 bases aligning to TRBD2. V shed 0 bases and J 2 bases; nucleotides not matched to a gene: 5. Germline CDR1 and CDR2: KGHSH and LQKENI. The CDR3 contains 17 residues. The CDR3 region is CASSPPGLAGVTDTQYF. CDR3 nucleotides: TGTGCCAGCTCACCACCGGGGCTAGCGGGAGTCACAGATACGCAGTATTTT. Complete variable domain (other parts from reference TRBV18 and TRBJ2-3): NAGVMQNPRHLVRRRGQEARLRCSPMKGHSHVYWYRQLPEEGLKFMVYLQKENIIDESGMPKERFSAEFPKEGPSILRIQQVVRGDSAAYFCASSPPGLAGVTDTQYFGPGTRLTVL.

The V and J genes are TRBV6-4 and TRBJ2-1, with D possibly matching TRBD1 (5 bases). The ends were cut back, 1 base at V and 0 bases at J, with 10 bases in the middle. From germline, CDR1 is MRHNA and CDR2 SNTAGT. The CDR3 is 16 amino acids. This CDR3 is CASSDLQANSYNEQFF. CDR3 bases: TGTGCCAGCAGTGACTTACAGGCGAACTCCTACAATGAGCAGTTCTTC.

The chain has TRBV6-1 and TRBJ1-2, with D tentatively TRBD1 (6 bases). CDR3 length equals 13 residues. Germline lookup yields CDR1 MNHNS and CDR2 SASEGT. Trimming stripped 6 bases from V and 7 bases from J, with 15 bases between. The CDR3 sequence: CASRFSGVGGYTF. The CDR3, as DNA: TGTGCCAGCAGATTTTCAGGGGTTGGTGGCTACACCTTC.

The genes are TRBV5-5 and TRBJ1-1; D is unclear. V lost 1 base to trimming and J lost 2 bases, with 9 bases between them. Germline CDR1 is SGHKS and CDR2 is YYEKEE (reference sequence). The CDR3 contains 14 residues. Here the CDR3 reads CASSLWLINTEAFF. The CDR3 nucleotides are TGTGCCAGCAGCTTGTGGCTAATAAACACTGAAGCTTTCTTT.

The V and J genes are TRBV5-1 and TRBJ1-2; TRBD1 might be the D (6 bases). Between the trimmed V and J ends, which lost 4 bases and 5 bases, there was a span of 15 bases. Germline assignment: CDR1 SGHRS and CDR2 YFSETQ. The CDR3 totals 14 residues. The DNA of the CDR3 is TGCGCCAGCAGCCTGAACAGGGTCTCTTATGGCTACACCTTC. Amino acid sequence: CASSLNRVSYGYTF.

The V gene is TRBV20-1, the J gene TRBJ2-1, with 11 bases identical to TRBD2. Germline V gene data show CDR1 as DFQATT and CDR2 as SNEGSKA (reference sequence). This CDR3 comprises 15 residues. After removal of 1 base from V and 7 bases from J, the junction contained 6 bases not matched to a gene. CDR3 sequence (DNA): TGCAGTGCTAGAGTTCTAGCGGGAGGTCGGAATGAGCAGTTCTTC. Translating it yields CSARVLAGGRNEQFF.

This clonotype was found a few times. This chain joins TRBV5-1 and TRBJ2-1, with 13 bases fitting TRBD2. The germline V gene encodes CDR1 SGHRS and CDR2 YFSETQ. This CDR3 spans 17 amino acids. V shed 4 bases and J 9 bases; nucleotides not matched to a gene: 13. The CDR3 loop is CASSQLVRTSGSGEQFF. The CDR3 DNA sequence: TGCGCCAGCAGCCAGTTGGTGAGGACTAGCGGGAGCGGTGAGCAGTTCTTC. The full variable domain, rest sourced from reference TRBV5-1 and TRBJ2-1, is KAGVTQTPRYLIKTRGQQVTLSCSPISGHRSVSWYQQTPGQGLQFLFEYFSETQRNKGNFPGRFSGRQFSNSRSEMNVSTLELGDSALYLCASSQLVRTSGSGEQFFGPGTRLTVL.

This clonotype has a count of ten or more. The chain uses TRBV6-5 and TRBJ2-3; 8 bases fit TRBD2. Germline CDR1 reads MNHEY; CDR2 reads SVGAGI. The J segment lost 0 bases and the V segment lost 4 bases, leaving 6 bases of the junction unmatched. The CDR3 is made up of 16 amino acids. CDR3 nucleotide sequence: TGTGCCAGCAGTTTTTTAGCGGGATCTAGCACAGATACGCAGTATTTT. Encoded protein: CASSFLAGSSTDTQYF.

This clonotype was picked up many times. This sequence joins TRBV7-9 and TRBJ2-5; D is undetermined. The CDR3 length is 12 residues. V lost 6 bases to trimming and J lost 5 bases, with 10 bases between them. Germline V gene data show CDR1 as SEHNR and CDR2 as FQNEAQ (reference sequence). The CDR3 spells CASSSPRETQYF. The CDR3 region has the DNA TGTGCCAGCAGTTCCCCGCGGGAGACCCAGTACTTC.